One and the same sample provided the 29 T cell receptor beta chains below, sequenced in a study of T cells in Graves' hyperthyroidism and ophthalmopathy. Amplified regions were TCR beta CDR3 sequences from RNA transcripts. The TCR CDR3 was amplified in a first-round RT-PCR using the HTBI primer set. TCRdb redid the calling of the multiplex PCR reads with MiXCR, one entry per CDR3 protein. Among about 690,000 distinct CDR3 sequences listed, roughly a sixth were seen once. The sequenced sample was blood. The receptors come from a man in his fifties or sixties with Graves' hyperthyroidism.

This clonotype was seen at least ten times. The chain links TRBV27 to TRBJ1-1; 9 nucleotides agree with TRBD1. The V gene end was trimmed by 6 bases and the J gene end by 4 bases; junction bases not matched to a gene: 12. Germline values: CDR1 MNHEY, CDR2 SMNVEV (reference sequence). This CDR3 is built from 16 residues. In nucleotides, the CDR3 is TGTGCCAGCAGCGATTTGGGGACAGGGAGGTCCACTGAAGCTTTCTTT. Translated: CASSDLGTGRSTEAFF.

This clonotype was seen ten or more times. The rearrangement links TRBV10-3 to TRBJ1-5; tentative D call: TRBD1 (6 bases). Trimming removed 11 bases from V and 6 bases from J, with 17 bases in between. This CDR3 has 13 amino acids. From germline, CDR1 is ENHRY and CDR2 SYGVKD. For the CDR3, the DNA is TGTGCCTCAAGAAATACGGACAGTCAGCCCCAGCATTTT. Residues: CASRNTDSQPQHF.

This chain links TRBV4-3 with TRBJ1-4; D perhaps matches TRBD1 (6 bases). V gave up 3 bases and J gave up 6 bases, with 11 bases separating them. The V gene's germline CDR1 is LGHNA and CDR2 YSLEER. The CDR3 consists of 14 residues. CDR3 loop: CASSHGTSDEKLFF. CDR3 nucleotide sequence: TGCGCCAGCAGCCATGGGACATCCGATGAAAAACTGTTTTTT.

This chain links TRBV6-1 with TRBJ2-4; D could derive from TRBD1 or TRBD2 (5 bases each). The CDR3 has 15 residues. The V gene's germline CDR1 is MNHNS and CDR2 SASEGT. V was cut by 6 bases and J by 8 bases, with 20 bases left in between. The CDR3 loop is CASRDPGRALYIQYF. The CDR3 DNA is TGTGCCAGCAGAGACCCAGGGCGGGCACTCTACATTCAGTACTTC.

This clonotype showed up many times. The rearrangement links TRBV20-1 to TRBJ2-1; D remains unclear. Per the germline V gene, CDR1 is DFQATT and CDR2 is SNEGSKA (reference sequence). Trimming removed 6 bases at V and 2 bases at J, with 14 bases between. The CDR3 is 14 residues long. In DNA form, the CDR3 reads TGCAGTGCCCAAAGTCTTTTTACCTACAATGAGCAGTTCTTC. Protein: CSAQSLFTYNEQFF.

Remarks on this clonotype: A much larger clone lies a single base off, so this may be a read error. The CDR3, as DNA: TGTGCCAGCAGTGAAGAACTTTACGAGCAGTACTTC. This gives the protein CASSEELYEQYF. The chain combines TRBV2 with TRBJ2-7; D is undetermined. Per germline, CDR1 SNHLY and CDR2 FYNNEI. Trimming pared 1 base from V and 4 bases from J, leaving 5 bases between. The CDR3 extends over 12 amino acids.

The chain's CDR3 is CASSLGGSQAKNIQYF. As DNA, the CDR3 is TGTGCCAGCAGTTTAGGAGGGTCGCAAGCCAAAAACATTCAGTACTTC. The V call is TRBV28, the J call TRBJ2-4; perhaps TRBD2 as D (6 bases). Germline-derived CDR1 and CDR2 are MDHEN and SYDVKM. Trimming removed 2 bases from V and 0 bases from J, with 11 bases in between. The CDR3 totals 16 residues.

The chain uses TRBV5-4 and TRBJ2-1; no clear D. CDR1 is SGHNT, CDR2 YYREEE, per germline (reference sequence). Trimming took 1 base from V and 8 from J, leaving 13 bases between them. This CDR3 has 14 amino acids. The CDR3: CASSLNVDRDEQFF. The CDR3 DNA is TGTGCCAGCAGCTTGAATGTGGATCGTGATGAGCAGTTCTTC.

In its sample, this clonotype was seen many times. V is TRBV11-2 and J is TRBJ2-7; 7 bases line up with TRBD2. Germline values: CDR1 SGHAT, CDR2 FQNNGV. J gave up 3 bases and V 4 bases, and 0 bases lay outside the gene matches. The CDR3 runs to 12 residues. Here the CDR3 DNA reads TGTGCCAGCAGCTGGACTAGCTACGAGCAGTACTTC. It yields the protein CASSWTSYEQYF.

This clonotype was counted many times. This chain links TRBV6-2 or TRBV6-3 with TRBJ2-3; D not certain. V was cut by 2 bases and J by 4 bases, with 13 bases left in between. Per the germline V gene, CDR1 is MNHEY and CDR2 is SVGEGT. This CDR3 has 15 residues. The CDR3: CASSYLPPEADTQYF. CDR3 coding DNA: TGTGCCAGCAGTTACCTACCCCCTGAGGCAGATACGCAGTATTTT.

This sequence joins TRBV12-3 or TRBV12-4 and TRBJ2-7, with 10 nucleotides matching TRBD2. CDR3 length equals 14 residues. The J segment lost 5 bases and the V segment lost 5 bases, leaving 6 bases of the junction unmatched. The CDR3 loop reads CASSITSGTHEQYF. CDR3 sequence (DNA): TGTGCCAGCAGTATCACTAGCGGGACCCACGAGCAGTACTTC.

This clonotype was counted many times. The genes are TRBV20-1 and TRBJ2-5; 8 positions match TRBD1. CDR3 length: 15 amino acids. The junction had 7 bases not matched to a gene; V was cut back by 3 bases and J by 1 base. CDR1 and CDR2 (germline): DFQATT, SNEGSKA (reference sequence). The CDR3 DNA sequence: TGCAGTGCTAGGTCCACAGGGGGGATCCAAGAGACCCAGTACTTC. Translating it yields CSARSTGGIQETQYF.

This clonotype appeared many times. This chain joins TRBV18 and TRBJ2-3; 8 bases map to TRBD1. V trimming: 3 bases; J trimming: 0 bases; junction bases outside the gene matches: 5. In germline, CDR1 is KGHSH, CDR2 LQKENI. The CDR3 runs 16 residues. The CDR3 DNA is TGTGCCAGCTCACCTTCAGGGGGCCCCAGCACAGATACGCAGTATTTT. Protein product: CASSPSGGPSTDTQYF.

This clonotype was detected only a few times. The genes are TRBV12-3 or TRBV12-4 and TRBJ2-1; possibly TRBD2 for D (6 bases). The CDR3 extends over 15 amino acids. V was trimmed by 6 bases and J by 2 bases, leaving 14 bases between them. The CDR3, as DNA: TGTGCCAGCAGGTTCGCGGGGTCGGCCTACAATGAGCAGTTCTTC. Its protein is CASRFAGSAYNEQFF.

About this clonotype itself: A much larger clone sits a single nucleotide away, making a read error possible. The V gene is TRBV7-2, the J gene TRBJ2-7; D not resolved. V gave up 4 bases and J gave up 5 bases, with 9 bases separating them. From germline, CDR1 is SGHTA and CDR2 FQGNSA. This CDR3 is built from 12 residues. The CDR3 protein is CASSSMGNEQYF. CDR3 sequence (DNA): TGTGCCAGCAGCTCCATGGGGAACGAGCAGTACTTC.

The J gene is TRBJ2-7, the V gene TRBV7-9; maybe TRBD2 (6 bases). Trimming stripped 3 bases from V and 5 bases from J, with 14 bases between. The CDR3 length is 14 residues. Germline loops: CDR1 SEHNR, CDR2 FQNEAQ (reference sequence). The CDR3 sequence is CASSLLGSTHEQYF. The CDR3 nucleotides read TGTGCCAGCAGCTTGCTCGGGAGTACCCACGAGCAGTACTTC.

The J gene is TRBJ1-2, the V gene TRBV7-8; 7 bases are shared with TRBD1. Germline V CDR1 and CDR2: SGHVS, FQNEAQ. CDR3 length equals 15 residues. V lost 5 bases to trimming and J lost 4 bases; unmatched junction nucleotides: 10. CDR3 protein: CASSPPDRAIYGYTF. The DNA for the CDR3 is TGTGCCAGCAGCCCACCTGACAGGGCGATCTATGGCTACACCTTC.

Concerning this clonotype itself: A read error may produce the germline difference seen at one junction end. The chain combines TRBV29-1 with TRBJ2-5, with a tentative D call TRBD1 (6 bases). Per the germline V gene, CDR1 is SQVTM and CDR2 is ANQGSEA. This CDR3 has 13 residues. This chain's CDR3 is CSVGGQGLVAQYF. The CDR3 bases are TGTAGCGTTGGAGGCCAGGGGTTAGTGGCCCAGTACTTC.

This clonotype was detected ten times or more. The chain links TRBV28 to TRBJ2-1, with 11 positions matching TRBD2. This CDR3 has 16 residues. The ends lost 5 bases at V and 7 bases at J; junction bases unmatched: 10. Per the germline V gene, CDR1 is MDHEN and CDR2 is SYDVKM. CDR3 amino acids: CASSPQTSGNRNEQFF. The CDR3 DNA is TGTGCCAGCAGTCCCCAGACTAGCGGGAATAGGAATGAGCAGTTCTTC. The complete variable domain, with remaining parts taken from reference TRBV28 and TRBJ2-1, reads DVKVTQSSRYLVKRTGEKVFLECVQDMDHENMFWYRQDPGLGLRLIYFSYDVKMKEKGDIPEGYSVSREKKERFSLILESASTNQTSMYLCASSPQTSGNRNEQFFGPGTRLTVL.

This clonotype was seen at least ten times. The rearrangement uses TRBV2 and TRBJ1-5, with a weak D call TRBD1 (6 bases). Trimming stripped 4 bases from V and 2 bases from J, with 9 bases between. The CDR3 sequence is 14 residues long. The V gene's germline CDR1 is SNHLY and CDR2 FYNNEI. CDR3 in amino acids: CASSGPGGNQPQHF. The CDR3 coding sequence is TGTGCCAGCAGTGGACCAGGGGGCAATCAGCCCCAGCATTTT.

This clonotype was seen at least ten times. The V gene is TRBV28, the J gene TRBJ2-7; 10 bases are a match to TRBD1. The CDR3 length is 14 residues. CDR1 is MDHEN and CDR2 is SYDVKM in the germline V gene. Unmatched junction bases numbered 5, after V lost 4 bases and J lost 5 bases. The CDR3: CASSSGQGSDEQYF. In nucleotides, the CDR3 is TGTGCCAGCAGTTCGGGACAGGGGTCCGACGAGCAGTACTTC.

The chain carries TRBV20-1 and TRBJ1-2; D is ambiguous. Germline V gene lookup returns CDR1 DFQATT and CDR2 SNEGSKA (reference sequence). V lost 6 bases and J 7 bases, leaving 18 bases between the germline ends. This CDR3 region has 13 residues. DNA for the CDR3: TGCAGTGCAGATCATACACGGGCTGGTGGCTACACCTTC. Translated, it gives CSADHTRAGGYTF.

This clonotype was seen at least ten times. The rearrangement joins TRBV9 to TRBJ2-1; unclear D gene. Germline V lookup: CDR1 SGDLS, CDR2 YYNGEE. Deletions cut 3 bases from V and 5 bases from J, with 12 bases between. This CDR3 spans 14 amino acids. The CDR3 nucleotides read TGTGCCAGCAGCGGCGCGGAACCCCACAATGAGCAGTTCTTC. It translates to CASSGAEPHNEQFF.

This clonotype appeared many times. This chain uses TRBV28 with TRBJ2-7; no firm D call. With 9 bases removed from V and 0 bases from J, the gap between germline ends came to 15 bases. The CDR3 totals 14 residues. Germline CDR1 is MDHEN and CDR2 is SYDVKM. For the CDR3, the DNA is TGTGCCAGTTTGGCCCCGCAGTTCTCCTACGAGCAGTACTTC. This gives the protein CASLAPQFSYEQYF.

In this sample, this clonotype turned up a few times. The chain's CDR3 is CASSFIGSDGYTF. CDR3 bases: TGTGCCAGCAGTTTTATAGGGAGCGATGGCTACACCTTC. The chain has TRBV28 and TRBJ1-2; D not resolved. V was pared by 3 bases and J by 6 bases, with 11 bases between. CDR3 length: 13 residues. The V gene's germline CDR1 is MDHEN and CDR2 SYDVKM.

In its sample, this clonotype was seen many times. V usage is TRBV28 and J usage is TRBJ2-7; D gene ambiguous. V was pared by 5 bases and J by 0 bases, with 11 bases between. CDR1 is MDHEN, CDR2 SYDVKM, per germline. The CDR3 length is 14 residues. The chain's CDR3 is CASSLDGASYEQYF. The CDR3 nucleotides read TGTGCCAGCAGTCTGGACGGAGCCTCCTACGAGCAGTACTTC.

This clonotype appeared a few times. The rearrangement joins TRBV7-9 to TRBJ2-6, with TRBD2 matching 11 bases. The V gene's germline CDR1 is SEHNR and CDR2 FQNEAQ (reference sequence). CDR3 length equals 18 residues. J gave up 0 bases and V 2 bases, and 3 bases lay outside the gene matches. CDR3 DNA: TGTGCCAGCAGCTTAAGACTAGCGGGGTCCTCTGGGGCCAACGTCCTGACTTTC. As protein: CASSLRLAGSSGANVLTF.

This clonotype was seen many times. V usage is TRBV7-2 and J usage is TRBJ1-4, with 11 positions matching TRBD1. This CDR3 is 15 amino acids long. In germline, CDR1 is SGHTA, CDR2 FQGNSA. J gave up 5 bases and V 5 bases, and 4 bases lay outside the gene matches. The CDR3 loop reads CASSPRDRGNEKLFF. In DNA form, the CDR3 reads TGTGCCAGCAGCCCCCGGGACAGGGGGAATGAAAAACTGTTTTTT.

This clonotype was seen only a few times. The chain employs TRBV30 and TRBJ1-3; D is unclear. The CDR3 is 13 amino acids. The V end lost 5 bases, the J end lost 0 bases, and 8 bases lay between the germline ends. Germline CDR1 reads GTSNPN; CDR2 reads SVGIG (reference sequence). CDR3 residues: CAWAPFSGNTIYF. The CDR3 DNA follows: TGTGCCTGGGCCCCTTTCTCTGGAAACACCATATATTTT.